Each of the 19 T cell receptor beta chains below was sequenced from the same sample in a study of Ad26.COV2.S vaccination and SARS-CoV-2 variants. Repertoires were generated with immunoSEQ multiplex PCR, while TCRdb's copy carries only in-frame clones and drops some. Of 500,000 or so clones in the sample, roughly 87% are singletons; the top ten hold just over 2.5%. Treatment denoted: about 20 received Ad26.COV2.S at low or high dose, single or two shots; about 5 received placebo; per-sample allocation not given. Material that was analyzed had been drawn on day 63 after the first vaccine or placebo injection. The sample consisted of peripheral blood, taken in a trial of Ad26.COV2.S vaccine versus placebo. The receptors were gathered from a person between 18 and 60 years old who received the Ad26.COV2.S COVID-19 vaccine or a placebo.

The genes are TRBV6-5 and TRBJ2-2; the match to TRBD2 covers 11 bases. The length of the CDR3 is 15 residues. The J segment lost 5 bases and the V segment lost 5 bases, leaving 4 bases of the junction unmatched. CDR1 is MNHEY, CDR2 SVGAGI, per germline. This chain's CDR3 is CASSIIAGGTGELFF. Here the CDR3 DNA reads TGTGCCAGCAGTATCATAGCGGGAGGGACCGGGGAGCTGTTTTTT.

This chain joins TRBV28 and TRBJ1-2, with D possibly matching TRBD1 (5 bases). Germline V CDR1 and CDR2: MDHEN, SYDVKM. Trimming shortened V by 4 bases and J by 4 bases, and 13 bases separated the two germline ends. The CDR3 has 14 residues. DNA for the CDR3: TGTGCCAGCAGTTCCCCGGACATTTCCTATGGCTACACCTTC. Its translation is CASSSPDISYGYTF.

In this sample, this clone turned up a few times. The J gene is TRBJ1-6, the V gene TRBV4-1, with no clear D. This CDR3 comprises 16 residues. Germline assignment: CDR1 MGHRA and CDR2 YSYEKL. V was cut by 1 base and J by 7 bases, with 14 bases left in between. The CDR3 coding sequence is TGCGCCAGCAGCCAAGTTCCGATACGACAAAATTCACCCCTCCACTTT. Translated, it gives CASSQVPIRQNSPLHF.

This clone was recorded once. V is TRBV7-2 and J is TRBJ2-7; D possibly corresponds to TRBD1 (6 bases). Germline assignment: CDR1 SGHTA and CDR2 FQGNSA. This CDR3 is built from 14 residues. Trimming shortened V by 8 bases and J by 1 base, and 15 bases separated the two germline ends. The CDR3, as DNA: TGTGCCAGCGGGCGCAGGGGAATTTCCTACGAGCAGTACTTC. Protein: CASGRRGISYEQYF. The full variable domain, completed using reference TRBV7-2 and TRBJ2-7, is GAGVSQSPSNKVTEKGKDVELRCDPISGHTALYWYRQSLGQGLEFLIYFQGNSAPDKSGLPSDRFSAERTGGSVSTLTIQRTQQEDSAVYLCASGRRGISYEQYFGPGTRLTVT.

The chain recombines TRBV7-3 with TRBJ2-3, with 14 bases that match TRBD2. V gave up 5 bases and J gave up 2 bases; unmatched junction bases: 9. The CDR3 length is 18 residues. The germline V gene has CDR1 SGHTA and CDR2 FQGTGA. The chain's CDR3 is CASSPGWTSGGFTDTQYF. The CDR3 coding sequence is TGTGCCAGCAGCCCTGGCTGGACTAGCGGGGGGTTCACAGATACGCAGTATTTT.

V is TRBV21-1 and J is TRBJ2-7; whether TRBD1, the table's D call, matches the DNA was not checked. TRBV21-1 is deemed a pseudogene. This CDR3 has 19 amino acids. The CDR3 DNA sequence: TGTGCCAGCAGCAAAGTGGGCTGTAGTCCGACCCAAAGGACCTACGAGCAGTACTTC. Its translation is CASSKVGCSPTQRTYEQYF.

In DNA form, the CDR3 reads TGTGCCAGCAGCTTAGCCGGGACATCAGGCCATGAGCAGTTCTTC. The encoded protein is CASSLAGTSGHEQFF. This chain links TRBV5-4 with TRBJ2-1; a possible D gene is TRBD1 (6 bases). The CDR3 totals 15 residues. Germline CDR1 reads SGHNT; CDR2 reads YYREEE (reference sequence). The V and J ends lost 2 bases and 8 bases respectively, with 17 bases between them.

This chain connects TRBV7-2 to TRBJ2-3; D is possibly TRBD1 (6 bases). V was shortened by 1 base and J by 0 bases, with 14 bases between the two germline ends. The germline V gene has CDR1 SGHTA and CDR2 FQGNSA. The CDR3 sequence is 17 residues long. CDR3 residues: CASSLGQWGPSTDTQYF. CDR3 DNA sequence: TGTGCCAGCAGCTTAGGTCAGTGGGGGCCTAGCACAGATACGCAGTATTTT.

The chain recombines TRBV6-1 with TRBJ2-7; D possibly corresponds to TRBD1 (5 bases). V shed 3 bases and J shed 5 bases, with 11 bases lying between them. Germline CDR1 MNHNS, CDR2 SASEGT. The CDR3 runs 13 residues. DNA for the CDR3: TGTGCCAGCAGTGAGGACAATCGGGACGAGCAGTACTTC. Translated, it gives CASSEDNRDEQYF.

The J gene is TRBJ1-6, the V gene TRBV7-6; TRBD1 agrees at 8 bases. Germline CDR1 SGHVS, CDR2 FNYEAQ. CDR3 size: 21 residues. The V and J ends lost 2 bases and 0 bases, in that order; junction bases with no gene match: 15. The CDR3 loop reads CASSLFARTGSLSSYNSPLHF. CDR3 nucleotides: TGTGCCAGCAGCTTATTCGCTAGGACAGGGTCCCTGAGCTCCTATAATTCACCCCTCCACTTT.

The CDR3 nucleotides are TGTGCCAGCAGTGAAGAGGGTAGGGGGTTGAGCGGGGAGCTGTTTTTT. Translation: CASSEEGRGLSGELFF. The V gene is TRBV25-1, the J gene TRBJ2-2, with D perhaps TRBD1 (6 bases). Trimming left V 2 bases short and J 7 bases short, with 17 bases between. In germline, CDR1 is MGHDK, CDR2 SYGVNS. The CDR3 length is 16 residues.

CDR3 region: CASSLMGPDSPLHF. Written as DNA, the CDR3 is TGCGCCAGCAGCTTGATGGGTCCGGATTCACCCCTCCACTTT. The chain links TRBV5-1 to TRBJ1-6; D gene uncertain. The CDR3 consists of 14 residues. V lost 1 base and J 8 bases, leaving 10 bases between the germline ends. In germline, CDR1 is SGHRS, CDR2 YFSETQ.

V is TRBV2 and J is TRBJ1-6; possibly TRBD1 for D (5 bases). V shed 2 bases and J shed 13 bases, with 15 bases lying between them. Germline V gives CDR1 SNHLY, CDR2 FYNNEI. This CDR3 region has 14 residues. The CDR3 is CASSEIQRGFPLHF. CDR3 sequence (DNA): TGTGCCAGCAGTGAAATCCAAAGGGGATTCCCCCTCCACTTT.

The V gene is TRBV6-2 or TRBV6-3, the J gene TRBJ2-1; a weak D match, TRBD2 (6 bases). V was pared by 5 bases and J by 0 bases, with 17 bases between. Germline V gene sequence: CDR1 MNHEY, CDR2 SVGEGT. The CDR3 runs 17 residues. For the CDR3, the DNA is TGTGCCAGCAGTCCCGAGACTAGATACCACTCCTACAATGAGCAGTTCTTC. Translating it yields CASSPETRYHSYNEQFF.

The chain uses TRBV7-9 and TRBJ2-5; TRBD1 might be the D (6 bases). The CDR3 covers 15 residues. V was cut by 6 bases and J by 1 base, with 15 bases left in between. Germline assignment: CDR1 SEHNR and CDR2 FQNEAQ (reference sequence). The CDR3 DNA reads as TGTGCCAGCAGAAAAGTACGGGACACCCAAGAGACCCAGTACTTC. It specifies CASRKVRDTQETQYF. Complete variable domain (other parts from reference TRBV7-9 and TRBJ2-5): DTGVSQNPRHKITKRGQNVTFRCDPISEHNRLYWYRQTLGQGPEFLTYFQNEAQLEKSRLLSDRFSAERPKGSFSTLEIQRTEQGDSAMYLCASRKVRDTQETQYFGPGTRLLVL.

The chain combines TRBV5-1 with TRBJ2-6; D might be TRBD1 (6 bases). Germline-derived CDR1 and CDR2 are SGHRS and YFSETQ. The CDR3 contains 19 residues. V dropped 0 bases and J dropped 0 bases, with 16 bases sitting between them. In DNA, the CDR3 is TGCGCCAGCAGCTTGGAACCTGCTGGACAGTTCTCTGGGGCCAACGTCCTGACTTTC. Translated: CASSLEPAGQFSGANVLTF.

The V call is TRBV11-3, the J call TRBJ2-2; tentatively, D is TRBD1 or TRBD2 (6 bases each). The CDR3 contains 15 residues. The germline V gene encodes CDR1 SGHNT and CDR2 YENEEA. V lost 5 bases and J lost 4, with 14 bases in between. The CDR3, as DNA: TGTGCCAGCAGCGTCGACAGGCGGGGCACCGGGGAGCTGTTTTTT. It translates to CASSVDRRGTGELFF.

In this sample, this clone turned up a few times. This chain joins TRBV7-9 and TRBJ1-5; the D gene is possibly TRBD1 (6 bases). V was pared by 1 base and J by 1 base, with 11 bases between. Germline CDR1 is SEHNR and CDR2 is FQNEAQ (reference sequence). The CDR3 runs to 16 residues. The CDR3 spells CASSLGVGGSNQPQHF. The CDR3 bases are TGTGCCAGCAGCTTAGGGGTAGGGGGAAGCAATCAGCCCCAGCATTTT.

The CDR3 region has the DNA TGTGCCAGCAGCTCCTTCGGGGACCGCTATGGCTACACCTTC. Its translation is CASSSFGDRYGYTF. The chain combines TRBV11-2 with TRBJ1-2; perhaps TRBD1 as D (5 bases). V was pared by 4 bases and J by 4 bases, with 13 bases between. CDR3 length: 14 residues. From germline, CDR1 is SGHAT and CDR2 FQNNGV.